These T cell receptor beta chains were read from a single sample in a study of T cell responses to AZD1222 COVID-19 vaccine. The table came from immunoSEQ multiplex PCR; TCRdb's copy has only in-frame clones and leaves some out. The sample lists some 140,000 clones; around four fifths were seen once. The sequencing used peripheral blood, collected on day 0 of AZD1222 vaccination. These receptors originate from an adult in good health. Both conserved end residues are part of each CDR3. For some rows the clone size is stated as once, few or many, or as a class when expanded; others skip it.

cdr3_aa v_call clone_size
CASSGTGYANEKLFF TRBV19 NA
CASAGVNRVGNTIYF TRBV3-1/TRBV3-2 few
CASSHGTRSSYNSPLHF TRBV27 NA
CASKRTGNTEAFF TRBV19 few
CASSLTGPNSPLHF TRBV7-9 NA
CASSEAGTRGVYEQYF TRBV6-1 NA
CASTGPGQGAEQYF TRBV2 NA
CASSLGGALDEQYF TRBV5-1 NA
CAISESTLGTNTEAFF TRBV10-3 NA
CASSPQGFNGYTF TRBV18 NA
CAGGRSSGNTIYF TRBV6-5 NA
CSAGQAGTEAFF TRBV29-1 few
CASSINLSNGYTF TRBV28 NA
CARSTGTVDNSPLHF TRBV2 NA
CASSQHPWVGTEAFF TRBV3-1/TRBV3-2 NA
CASSPRDRGTYEQYF TRBV7-9 NA